The clone carrying this TCR beta chain appeared a single time. Its antigen is currently unknown. The sample originates from a study of shared clonotypes between healthy human individuals. The data were produced by immunoSEQ multiplex PCR, yet TCRdb's version contains in-frame clones alone and is incomplete. The table shows around 2,000,000 clones, with just under 95% occurring only once. General study points: Some clonotypes were shared by all four sorted-subset donors, while others were not shared. The non-shared ones had lower generation probabilities than the shared ones.

In the naive CD8 group, cells lacked CD45RO and were positively selected for CCR7, so terminally differentiated effector memory CD45RA+ cells were left out. Sequenced input: naive CD8+ T cells sorted from blood. This receptor was taken from a man younger than 30 in good health.

The CDR3 here is CASSAGSRDEKLFF. The CDR3 region has the DNA TGTGCCAGCAGCGCAGGTAGCCGGGATGAAAAACTGTTTTTT. The chain joins TRBV13 to TRBJ1-4; D is uncertain. From germline, CDR1 is PRHDT and CDR2 FYEKMQ (reference sequence). The CDR3 totals 14 residues. The V end was cut by 5 bases, the J end by 6 bases, with 13 bases between.